This TCR beta chain originates from a study of blood T cell repertoires in COVID-19 (TCRdb year 2020). Context from the whole study: Samples covering the acute and convalescent phases of COVID-19 were provided by collaborators in the United States, Italy and Spain. The prospective study material was composed of cDNA or gDNA derived from T cells, B-cell-depleted T cells, or PBMCs. Deeply sampled blood TCRbeta repertoires from subjects exposed to, actively infected with, or recovered from COVID-19 were included in the dataset. A freely available public database, intended as a resource for researchers studying the immune response to SARS-CoV-2, is where the repertoires were released. Samples were obtained from the ongoing ImmuneRACE study (first 160 participants) and from some 1,300 subjects provided by 6 global collaborators. Nearly every sample came with metadata listing a de-identified subject ID, COVID-19 status, age in years and sex. Where available, HLA class I and class II types were taken from metadata supplied by the sample provider and were not determined by assay-based typing. Overall study results and their limits: The quantity of clinical and demographic metadata differed by source and by participant and was supplied without curation.

The immunoSEQ Assay, a bias-controlled multiplex PCR, was used to amplify TCRbeta CDR3 regions from genomic DNA. As for the authors' bioinformatics: Nucleated cell counts per sample were estimated from amplification of reference gene primers within the assay. To quantify the absolute abundance of each unique TCRbeta CDR3 rearrangement, sequence reads were collapsed and filtered. Productive Simpson clonality was computed per sample as the square root of Simpson's diversity index over productive rearrangements. Here the immuneACCESS table is served through TCRdb, limited to in-frame sequences with V and J called. Missing clones are a known gap in these copies; in checked studies unresolved V genes cover under half, and the rest lacks a known reason. V, J and clone size are taken as reported in that table, and D and trimming were inferred from the DNA itself. Across this sample there are about 66,000 clones, with about 91% seen only once. Around 6% of the sample lies in the top ten.

The CDR3 goes from the cysteine to the phenylalanine over 13 residues. Just the 39-base CDR3 DNA is kept, in frame starting at base 1. The junction shows trimming of 5 bases on V and 8 bases on J, plus 13 bases between the germline ends. CDR1 and CDR2, looked up from the germline V gene (reference sequence), are SGHNT and YYREEE. This clone was recorded a few times. Its cognate antigen has yet to be identified. The sample holds no much larger clone one base away, and base qualities are not on file. Collaborating institutions collected whole blood in K2EDTA tubes following their own protocols. Collaborator samples were shipped for TCRbeta analysis as frozen whole blood, isolated PBMCs, or DNA extracted from either sample type.

The rearranged chain carries TRBV5-4 and TRBJ1-4, with TRBD1 as a weak D call on 6 bases. The sample was peripheral blood. This receptor was taken from a woman in her seventies with acute or convalescent COVID-19. The CDR3 has the sequence CASRQTGTEKLFF. The nucleotide sequence is TGTGCCAGCAGACAAACAGGGACAGAAAAACTGTTTTTT.